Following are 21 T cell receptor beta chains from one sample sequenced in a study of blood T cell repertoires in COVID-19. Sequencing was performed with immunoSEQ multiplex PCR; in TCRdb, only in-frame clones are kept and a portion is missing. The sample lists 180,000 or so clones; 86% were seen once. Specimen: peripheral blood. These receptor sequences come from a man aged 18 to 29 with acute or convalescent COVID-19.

The CDR3 loop reads CASSPPTGSSRTQYF. In DNA form, the CDR3 reads TGTGCCAGCTCACCACCCACAGGGTCGAGTCGGACCCAGTACTTC. This chain joins TRBV18 and TRBJ2-5; D is perhaps TRBD1 (6 bases). The CDR3 spans 15 residues. Trimming pared 0 bases from V and 7 bases from J, leaving 15 bases between. Germline CDR1 and CDR2: KGHSH and LQKENI.

The CDR3 DNA sequence: TGTGCCAGCAATAACCTCGACAGGGGGCCTGAAGCTTTCTTT. This encodes CASNNLDRGPEAFF. This chain connects TRBV2 to TRBJ1-1; TRBD1 aligns across 10 bases. The J segment lost 6 bases and the V segment lost 7 bases, leaving 8 bases of the junction unmatched. This CDR3 comprises 14 residues. Germline V lookup: CDR1 SNHLY, CDR2 FYNNEI.

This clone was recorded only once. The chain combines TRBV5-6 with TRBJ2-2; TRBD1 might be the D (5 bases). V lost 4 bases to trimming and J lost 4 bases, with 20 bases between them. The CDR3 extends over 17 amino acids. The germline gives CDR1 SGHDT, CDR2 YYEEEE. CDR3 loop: CASSLILQGWGTGELFF. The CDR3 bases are TGTGCCAGCAGCCTCATTCTCCAGGGTTGGGGCACCGGGGAGCTGTTTTTT.

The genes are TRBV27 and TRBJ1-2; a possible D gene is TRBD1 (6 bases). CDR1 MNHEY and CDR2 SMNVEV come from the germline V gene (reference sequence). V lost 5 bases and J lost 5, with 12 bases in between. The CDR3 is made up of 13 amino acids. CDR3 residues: CASSRDKSYGYTF. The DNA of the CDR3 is TGTGCCAGCAGTAGGGACAAGTCTTATGGCTACACCTTC.

CDR3 in DNA: TGTGCCAGCAGCTTAGAGGGGACAGGATTTTGGAGCGAGCAGTACGTC. This sequence encodes CASSLEGTGFWSEQYV. This sequence joins TRBV11-2 and TRBJ2-7; 8 nucleotides line up with TRBD1. Germline CDR1 reads SGHAT; CDR2 reads FQNNGV. Unmatched junction bases numbered 10, after V lost 0 bases and J lost 6 bases. There are 16 residues in the CDR3.

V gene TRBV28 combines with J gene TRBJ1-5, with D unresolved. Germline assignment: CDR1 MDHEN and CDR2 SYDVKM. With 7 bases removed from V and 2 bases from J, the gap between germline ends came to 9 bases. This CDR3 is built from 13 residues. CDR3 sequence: CASTRVRNQPQHF. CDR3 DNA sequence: TGTGCCAGCACTCGAGTCCGCAATCAGCCCCAGCATTTT.

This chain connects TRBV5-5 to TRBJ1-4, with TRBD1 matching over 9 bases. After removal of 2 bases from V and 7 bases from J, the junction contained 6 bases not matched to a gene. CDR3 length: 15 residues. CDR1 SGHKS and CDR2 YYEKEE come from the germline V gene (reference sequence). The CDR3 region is CASSFRTGAGEKLFF. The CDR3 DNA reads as TGTGCCAGCAGCTTCCGGACAGGGGCGGGTGAAAAACTGTTTTTT.

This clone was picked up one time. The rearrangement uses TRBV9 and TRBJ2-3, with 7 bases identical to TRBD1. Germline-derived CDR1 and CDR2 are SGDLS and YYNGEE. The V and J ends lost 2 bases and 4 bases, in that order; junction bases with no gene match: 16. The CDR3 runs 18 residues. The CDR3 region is CASSVSGSWEGGADTQYF. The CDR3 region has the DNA TGTGCCAGCAGCGTCTCGGGGTCCTGGGAAGGGGGCGCAGATACGCAGTATTTT.

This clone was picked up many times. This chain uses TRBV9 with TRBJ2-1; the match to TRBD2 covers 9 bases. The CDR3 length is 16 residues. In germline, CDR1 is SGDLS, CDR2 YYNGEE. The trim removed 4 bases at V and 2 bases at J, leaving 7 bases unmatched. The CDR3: CASSFPERGAYNEQFF. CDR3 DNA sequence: TGTGCCAGCAGCTTCCCGGAGCGGGGGGCCTACAATGAGCAGTTCTTC.

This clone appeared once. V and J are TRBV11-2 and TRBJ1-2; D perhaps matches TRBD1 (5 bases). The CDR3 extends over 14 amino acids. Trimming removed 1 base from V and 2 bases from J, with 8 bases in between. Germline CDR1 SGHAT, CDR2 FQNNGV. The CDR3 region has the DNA TGTGCCAGCAGCTTAGTAAGACAGAACTATGGCTACACCTTC. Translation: CASSLVRQNYGYTF.

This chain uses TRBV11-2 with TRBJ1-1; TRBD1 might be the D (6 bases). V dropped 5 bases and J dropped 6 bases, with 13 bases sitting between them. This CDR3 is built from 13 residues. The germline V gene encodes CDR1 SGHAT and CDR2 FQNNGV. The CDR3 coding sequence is TGTGCCAGCAGCCACGCAGGGGTGCCTGAAGCTTTCTTT. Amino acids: CASSHAGVPEAFF.

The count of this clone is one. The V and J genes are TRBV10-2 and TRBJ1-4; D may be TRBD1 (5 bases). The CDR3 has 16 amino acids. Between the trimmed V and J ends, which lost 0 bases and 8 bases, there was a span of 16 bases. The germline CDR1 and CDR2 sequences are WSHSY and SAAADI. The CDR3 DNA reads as TGCGCCAGCAGTGAGTCCAACTTTGGGGGGTTGGAAAAACTGTTTTTT. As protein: CASSESNFGGLEKLFF.

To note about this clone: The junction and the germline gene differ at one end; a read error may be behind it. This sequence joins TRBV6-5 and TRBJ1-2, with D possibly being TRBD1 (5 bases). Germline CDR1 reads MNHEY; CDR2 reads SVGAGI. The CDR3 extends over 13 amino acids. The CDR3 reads CASRPGTDYGHTF. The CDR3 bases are TGTGCCAGCAGGCCCGGGACGGACTATGGCCACACCTTC.

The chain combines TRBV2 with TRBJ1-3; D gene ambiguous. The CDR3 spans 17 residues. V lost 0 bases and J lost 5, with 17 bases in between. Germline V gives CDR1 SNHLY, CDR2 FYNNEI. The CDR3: CASSEALPRGGRNTIYF. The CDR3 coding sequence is TGTGCCAGCAGTGAAGCGCTTCCCCGGGGAGGGAGAAACACCATATATTTT.

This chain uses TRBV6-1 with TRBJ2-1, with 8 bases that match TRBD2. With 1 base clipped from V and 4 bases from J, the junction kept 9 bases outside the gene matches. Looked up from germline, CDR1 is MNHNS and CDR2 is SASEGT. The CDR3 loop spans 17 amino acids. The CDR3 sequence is CASSEGGGSGGYNEQFF. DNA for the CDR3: TGTGCCAGCAGTGAAGGCGGTGGAAGCGGGGGATACAATGAGCAGTTCTTC.

CDR3 in amino acids: CASSEGSGGAHGELFF. CDR3 DNA: TGTGCCAGCAGCGAAGGTAGCGGGGGGGCTCACGGGGAGCTGTTTTTT. The genes are TRBV4-2 and TRBJ2-2; 11 bases map to TRBD2. Trimming cost V 5 bases and J 7 bases; bases outside gene matches: 9. There are 16 residues in the CDR3. Germline V CDR1 and CDR2: LGHNA, YNFKEQ.

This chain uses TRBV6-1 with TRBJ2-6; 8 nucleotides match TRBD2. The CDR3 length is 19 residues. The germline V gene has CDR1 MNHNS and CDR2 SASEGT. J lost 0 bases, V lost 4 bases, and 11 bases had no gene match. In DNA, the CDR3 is TGTGCCAGCAGTGGGGGTGCGGGACTAGTGAGCTCTGGGGCCAACGTCCTGACTTTC. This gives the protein CASSGGAGLVSSGANVLTF.

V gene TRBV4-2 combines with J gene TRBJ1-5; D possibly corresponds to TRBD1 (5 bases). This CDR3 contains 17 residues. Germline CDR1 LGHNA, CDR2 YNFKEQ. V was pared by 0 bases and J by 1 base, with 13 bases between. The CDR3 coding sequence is TGTGCCAGCAGCCAAGATGACAGAATTTCAAGCAATCAGCCCCAGCATTTT. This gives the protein CASSQDDRISSNQPQHF.

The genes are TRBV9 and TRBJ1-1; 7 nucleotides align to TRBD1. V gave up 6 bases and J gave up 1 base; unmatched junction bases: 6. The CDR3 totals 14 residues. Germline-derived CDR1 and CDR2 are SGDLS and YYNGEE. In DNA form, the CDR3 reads TGTGCCAGCACCCCCGGGACAGCGAACACTGAAGCTTTCTTT. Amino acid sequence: CASTPGTANTEAFF. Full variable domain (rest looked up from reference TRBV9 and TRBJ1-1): DSGVTQTPKHLITATGQRVTLRCSPRSGDLSVYWYQQSLDQGLQFLIQYYNGEERAKGNILERFSAQQFPDLHSELNLSSLELGDSALYFCASTPGTANTEAFFGQGTRLTVV.

The CDR3 loop is CASSYSVDRATEAFF. The CDR3 region has the DNA TGTGCCAGCAGTTACTCTGTCGACAGGGCCACTGAAGCTTTCTTT. The rearrangement links TRBV6-6 to TRBJ1-1; 7 positions agree with TRBD1. CDR3 length equals 15 residues. V lost 0 bases, J lost 4 bases, and 5 bases stayed unmatched. The germline CDR1 and CDR2 sequences are MNHNY and SVGAGI (reference sequence).

CDR3 DNA sequence: TGCGCCAGCAGTGATCCCACGAACACCGGGGAGCTGTTTTTT. It encodes CASSDPTNTGELFF. V and J are TRBV10-1 and TRBJ2-2; D is ambiguous. Trimming left V 3 bases short and J 0 bases short, with 5 bases between. This CDR3 contains 14 residues. Germline V lookup: CDR1 WNHNN, CDR2 SYGVQD (reference sequence).